The T cell receptor (beta chain) described here comes from a study of blood T cell repertoires in COVID-19. Study-level background: Both acute and convalescent COVID-19 samples were obtained from the United States, Italy and Spain. T cells, B-cell-depleted T cells, or PBMCs provided the cDNA or gDNA that served as material.

Per the original data handling: Estimates of nucleated cell counts were drawn from the amplification of reference gene primers. This table comes from immunoSEQ multiplex PCR, and its TCRdb copy is limited to in-frame clones, with some not included. V and J calls plus clone size are reproduced from that table; the DNA served to infer D and trimming. The sample records tens of thousands of clones, more than 80% being singletons. The sample was peripheral blood. This clonotype originated in a man in his sixties with active or convalescent COVID-19.

The CDR3 spells CASSLIPGQGDNEQFF. As DNA, the CDR3 is TGTGCCAGCAGCCTAATCCCGGGACAGGGGGACAATGAGCAGTTCTTC. This rearrangement joins TRBV14 to TRBJ2-1; 11 bases line up with TRBD1. With V trimmed by 4 bases and J by 5 bases, 7 bases remained unmatched. This CDR3 is built from 16 residues. Germline V gene lookup returns CDR1 SGHDN and CDR2 FVKESK.